The 23 T cell receptor beta chains below were found in one sample sequenced in a study of blood T cell repertoires in COVID-19. Clones were read by immunoSEQ multiplex PCR, and TCRdb kept only the in-frame ones, dropping some. The data contain a few hundred thousand clones, approximately 87% of them singletons. The sequenced sample consisted of PBMCs or T cells enriched from blood (not recorded which). These receptors were obtained from a woman between 45 and 60 years old who had recovered from COVID-19.

V gene TRBV30 combines with J gene TRBJ1-1, with TRBD1 matching over 7 bases. Trimming removed 0 bases from V and 6 bases from J; junction bases left unmatched: 4. Germline V gene lookup returns CDR1 GTSNPN and CDR2 SVGIG (reference sequence). This CDR3 region has 13 residues. The chain's CDR3 is CAWSVGQLSEAFF. CDR3 DNA sequence: TGTGCCTGGAGTGTGGGACAGTTGTCTGAAGCTTTCTTT.

This clone was seen only once. The rearrangement links TRBV7-9 to TRBJ2-7, with 8 bases identical to TRBD1. Germline V lookup: CDR1 SEHNR, CDR2 FQNEAQ (reference sequence). The CDR3 runs to 19 residues. Losses at the gene ends were 3 bases for V and 3 bases for J; bases not matched to a gene: 19. CDR3 protein: CASSFAGGFLLGSFYEQYF. The DNA of the CDR3 is TGTGCCAGCAGCTTTGCAGGGGGCTTTCTCCTAGGTTCGTTCTACGAGCAGTACTTC.

The rearrangement links TRBV11-3 to TRBJ2-1; the match to TRBD2 covers 10 bases. Unmatched junction bases numbered 11, after V lost 4 bases and J lost 5 bases. Germline V gives CDR1 SGHNT, CDR2 YENEEA. The CDR3 totals 17 residues. The CDR3 coding sequence is TGTGCCAGCAGCTCCGAGGGGCTAGCGGGGGCCAACAATGAGCAGTTCTTC. Protein: CASSSEGLAGANNEQFF.

The V call is TRBV3-1 (or the pseudogene TRBV3-2), the J call TRBJ2-4, with TRBD1 matching over 9 bases. Looked up from germline, CDR1 is LGHDT and CDR2 is YNNKEL (reference sequence). The trim removed 4 bases at V and 4 bases at J, leaving 8 bases unmatched. CDR3 length equals 16 residues. CDR3 region: CASSLGGTGNKNIQYF. The CDR3 bases are TGTGCCAGCAGCCTAGGGGGGACAGGGAATAAAAACATTCAGTACTTC.

The gene calls are TRBV6-5 and TRBJ2-1, with TRBD1 as a possible D gene (5 bases). This CDR3 region has 15 residues. V gave up 6 bases and J gave up 0 bases, with 12 bases separating them. The germline V gene encodes CDR1 MNHEY and CDR2 SVGAGI. The CDR3 protein is CASRQDGSSYNEQFF. The DNA of the CDR3 is TGTGCCAGCAGACAGGACGGCAGCTCCTACAATGAGCAGTTCTTC.

The gene calls are TRBV4-1 and TRBJ2-2; 9 bases fit TRBD1. Trimming removed 7 bases from V and 7 bases from J; junction bases left unmatched: 10. The CDR3 contains 15 residues. Germline V gene lookup returns CDR1 MGHRA and CDR2 YSYEKL. CDR3 nucleotide sequence: TGCGCCAGCAACACCGGGACAGGGATAATCGGGGAGCTGTTTTTT. It is translated as CASNTGTGIIGELFF.

The chain uses TRBV27 and TRBJ2-5, with 9 bases that match TRBD1. With V trimmed by 5 bases and J by 5 bases, 15 bases remained unmatched. CDR1 and CDR2 (germline): MNHEY, SMNVEV (reference sequence). The CDR3 extends over 17 amino acids. The CDR3 nucleotides are TGTGCCAGCAGTCCGTACGGGACAGGGCCCGAAGGGGAGACCCAGTACTTC. Residues: CASSPYGTGPEGETQYF.

V gene TRBV30 combines with J gene TRBJ2-7; possible D gene TRBD1, 5 bases. Germline V CDR1 and CDR2: GTSNPN, SVGIG (reference sequence). V was pared by 2 bases and J by 6 bases, with 17 bases between. The CDR3 loop spans 14 amino acids. The CDR3 bases are TGTGCCTGGAGTAGGGGTCGGCCCGGGTCCGAGCAGTACTTC. Its protein product is CAWSRGRPGSEQYF.

The chain employs TRBV6-5 and TRBJ2-7; 7 bases match TRBD2. V dropped 5 bases and J dropped 3; count of bases not matched to a gene: 7. This CDR3 region has 14 residues. Looked up from germline, CDR1 is MNHEY and CDR2 is SVGAGI. Here the CDR3 reads CASSRAGTIYEQYF. Written as DNA, the CDR3 is TGTGCCAGCAGTCGAGCGGGGACCATCTACGAGCAGTACTTC.

This clone was seen a few times. The chain has TRBV24-1 and TRBJ1-5; 8 nucleotides line up with TRBD1. Trimming at V came to 7 bases and at J to 3 bases, leaving 4 bases not matched to a gene. This CDR3 is 14 amino acids long. Germline assignment: CDR1 KGHDR and CDR2 SFDVKD. The CDR3 sequence is CATSGTGLNQPQHF. CDR3 DNA sequence: TGTGCCACCAGCGGGACAGGACTCAATCAGCCCCAGCATTTT.

The rearrangement links TRBV2 to TRBJ2-7; the D gene is possibly TRBD1 (5 bases). Trimming stripped 2 bases from V and 3 bases from J, with 5 bases between. This CDR3 spans 12 amino acids. From germline, CDR1 is SNHLY and CDR2 FYNNEI. The CDR3 sequence: CASSERGYEQYF. CDR3 nucleotide sequence: TGTGCCAGCAGTGAAAGGGGCTACGAGCAGTACTTC.

The chain joins TRBV18 to TRBJ2-5, with a weak D call TRBD1 (6 bases). Germline loops: CDR1 KGHSH, CDR2 LQKENI. The ends were cut back, 6 bases at V and 5 bases at J, with 16 bases in the middle. This CDR3 region has 14 residues. The CDR3: CASSSGVFRETQYF. The CDR3 DNA follows: TGTGCCAGCTCGTCAGGGGTCTTCCGTGAGACCCAGTACTTC.

This clone occurred a few times. The rearrangement links TRBV4-1 to TRBJ1-1; 7 bases line up with TRBD1. The CDR3 loop spans 14 amino acids. Germline V lookup: CDR1 MGHRA, CDR2 YSYEKL. The V segment lost 4 bases and the J segment 1 base; nucleotides outside the gene matches: 3. Written as DNA, the CDR3 is TGCGCCAGCAGCCCGGGACAGCCGAACACTGAAGCTTTCTTT. Translated: CASSPGQPNTEAFF.

The chain recombines TRBV7-2 with TRBJ2-1; 11 positions match TRBD2. This CDR3 contains 15 residues. Germline CDR1 is SGHTA and CDR2 is FQGNSA. V was pared by 5 bases and J by 9 bases, with 9 bases of the junction left unmatched. CDR3 loop: CASSPRTSGLGEQFF. The CDR3 DNA sequence: TGTGCCAGCAGCCCGAGGACTAGCGGGCTTGGTGAGCAGTTCTTC.

The rearrangement links TRBV3-1 (or the pseudogene TRBV3-2) to TRBJ1-2; the match to TRBD1 covers 7 bases. The CDR3 is 14 residues long. Germline loops: CDR1 LGHDT, CDR2 YNNKEL (reference sequence). Trimming cost V 3 bases and J 9 bases; bases outside gene matches: 10. CDR3 coding DNA: TGTGCCAGCAGCCACCGACAGGGAACGGGGAGCTACACCTTC. It encodes CASSHRQGTGSYTF.

The chain links TRBV5-5 to TRBJ2-2; D perhaps matches TRBD1 (6 bases). Germline loops: CDR1 SGHKS, CDR2 YYEKEE (reference sequence). The V and J ends lost 0 bases and 6 bases respectively, with 15 bases between them. There are 16 residues in the CDR3. The CDR3 sequence is CASSLAANQGSGELFF. The CDR3 nucleotides are TGTGCCAGCAGCTTGGCCGCCAACCAGGGGTCCGGGGAGCTGTTTTTT.

This chain connects TRBV28 to TRBJ1-2, with D maybe TRBD1 (5 bases). The CDR3 sequence is 16 residues long. Trimming cost V 2 bases and J 4 bases, with 17 bases left between them. Germline V gene sequence: CDR1 MDHEN, CDR2 SYDVKM. CDR3 sequence reads: CASSLIRRGRSYGYTF. The CDR3 DNA sequence: TGTGCCAGCAGTTTAATTAGGAGGGGACGAAGCTATGGCTACACCTTC.

The V and J genes are TRBV28 and TRBJ1-3; weak D call: TRBD1 (6 bases). CDR1 MDHEN and CDR2 SYDVKM come from the germline V gene. This CDR3 is built from 15 residues. Trimming stripped 6 bases from V and 2 bases from J, with 14 bases between. Written as DNA, the CDR3 is TGTGCCAGCAGGCCACAGGGCGTCCCTGGAAACACCATATATTTT. Translated: CASRPQGVPGNTIYF.

The chain has TRBV3-1 (or the pseudogene TRBV3-2) and TRBJ1-1, with D uncertain. The CDR3 runs 14 residues. CDR1 is LGHDT, CDR2 YNNKEL, per germline (reference sequence). V gave up 1 base and J gave up 5 bases, with 11 bases separating them. The CDR3 sequence: CASSQGTGKTEAFF. The CDR3, as DNA: TGTGCCAGCAGCCAAGGGACGGGGAAGACTGAAGCTTTCTTT.

The J gene is TRBJ1-1, the V gene TRBV7-9, with TRBD1 as a possible D gene (5 bases). The CDR3 covers 11 residues. CDR1 and CDR2 (germline): SEHNR, FQNEAQ (reference sequence). The V and J ends lost 5 bases and 8 bases respectively, with 9 bases between them. In nucleotides, the CDR3 is TGTGCCAGCAGCAGCACAGGCGAAGCTTTCTTT. It yields the protein CASSSTGEAFF.

J is TRBJ2-5 and V is TRBV13; D perhaps matches TRBD2 (7 bases). Looked up from germline, CDR1 is PRHDT and CDR2 is FYEKMQ (reference sequence). This CDR3 is built from 17 residues. The V end was cut by 3 bases, the J end by 0 bases, with 17 bases between. DNA for the CDR3: TGTGCCAGCAGCTTGGAAGGACTAGGGGGGTACCAAGAGACCCAGTACTTC. Translated: CASSLEGLGGYQETQYF.

The gene calls are TRBV19 and TRBJ1-2; D possibly corresponds to TRBD1 (5 bases). CDR3 length: 15 residues. V was cut by 4 bases and J by 4 bases, with 16 bases left in between. Germline values: CDR1 LNHDA, CDR2 SQIVND (reference sequence). The CDR3 here is CASSSNFRETYGYTF. CDR3 DNA sequence: TGTGCCAGTAGTAGCAACTTCAGGGAAACCTATGGCTACACCTTC.

The CDR3 nucleotides are TGCGCCAGCAGCCAAGAGAAGGGGGGGTGGAACAATGAGCAGTTCTTC. This translates into CASSQEKGGWNNEQFF. The V gene is TRBV4-1, the J gene TRBJ2-1, with a tentative D call TRBD2 (7 bases). V was cut by 0 bases and J by 5 bases, with 14 bases left in between. This CDR3 comprises 16 residues. Germline lookup yields CDR1 MGHRA and CDR2 YSYEKL.